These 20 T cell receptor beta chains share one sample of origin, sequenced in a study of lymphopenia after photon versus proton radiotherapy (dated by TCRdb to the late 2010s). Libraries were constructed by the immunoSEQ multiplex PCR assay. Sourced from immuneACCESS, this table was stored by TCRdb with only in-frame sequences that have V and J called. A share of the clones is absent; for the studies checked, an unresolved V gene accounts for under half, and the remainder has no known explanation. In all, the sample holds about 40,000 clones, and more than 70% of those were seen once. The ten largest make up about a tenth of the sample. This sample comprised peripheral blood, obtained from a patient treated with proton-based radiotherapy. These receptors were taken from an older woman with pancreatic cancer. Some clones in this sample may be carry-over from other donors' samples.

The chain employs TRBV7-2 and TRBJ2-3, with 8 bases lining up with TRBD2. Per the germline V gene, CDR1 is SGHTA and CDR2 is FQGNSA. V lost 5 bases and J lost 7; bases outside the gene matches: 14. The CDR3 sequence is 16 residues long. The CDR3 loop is CASSPPGTRGLNTQYF. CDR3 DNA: TGTGCCAGCAGCCCACCCGGGACTAGGGGTTTAAATACGCAGTATTTT.

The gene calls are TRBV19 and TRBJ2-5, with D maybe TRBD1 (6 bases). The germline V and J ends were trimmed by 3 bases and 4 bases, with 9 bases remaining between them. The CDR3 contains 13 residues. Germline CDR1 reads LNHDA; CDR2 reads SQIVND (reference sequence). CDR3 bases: TGTGCCAGTAGTATCACCAGGGGAGAGACCCAGTACTTC. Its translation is CASSITRGETQYF.

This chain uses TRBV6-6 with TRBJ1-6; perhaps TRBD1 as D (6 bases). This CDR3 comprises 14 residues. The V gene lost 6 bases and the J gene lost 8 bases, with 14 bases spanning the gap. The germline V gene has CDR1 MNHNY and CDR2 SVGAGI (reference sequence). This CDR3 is CASRQQGLDSPLHF. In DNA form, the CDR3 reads TGTGCCAGCAGACAACAGGGTTTGGATTCACCCCTCCACTTT.

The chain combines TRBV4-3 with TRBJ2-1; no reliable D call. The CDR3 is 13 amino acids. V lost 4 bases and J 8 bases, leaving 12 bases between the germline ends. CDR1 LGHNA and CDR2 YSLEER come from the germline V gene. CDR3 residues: CASSRGTWDEQFF. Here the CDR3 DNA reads TGCGCCAGCAGCCGAGGAACTTGGGATGAGCAGTTCTTC.

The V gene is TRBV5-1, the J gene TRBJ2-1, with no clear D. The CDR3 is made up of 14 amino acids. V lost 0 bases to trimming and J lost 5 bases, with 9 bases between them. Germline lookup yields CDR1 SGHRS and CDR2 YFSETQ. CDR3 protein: CASSLDLTNNEQFF. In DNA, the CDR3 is TGCGCCAGCAGCTTGGATCTGACAAACAATGAGCAGTTCTTC.

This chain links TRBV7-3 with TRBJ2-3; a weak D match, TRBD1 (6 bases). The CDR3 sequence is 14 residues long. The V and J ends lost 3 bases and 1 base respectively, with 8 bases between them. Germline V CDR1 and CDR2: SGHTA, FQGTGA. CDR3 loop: CASSFAGGTDTQYF. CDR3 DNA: TGTGCCAGCAGCTTTGCAGGGGGCACAGATACGCAGTATTTT.

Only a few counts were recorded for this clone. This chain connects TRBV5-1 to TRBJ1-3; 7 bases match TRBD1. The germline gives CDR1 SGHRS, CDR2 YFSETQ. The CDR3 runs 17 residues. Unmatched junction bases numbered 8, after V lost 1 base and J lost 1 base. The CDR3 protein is CASSLWGQGGSGNTIYF. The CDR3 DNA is TGCGCCAGCAGCTTGTGGGGCCAGGGGGGTTCTGGAAACACCATATATTTT.

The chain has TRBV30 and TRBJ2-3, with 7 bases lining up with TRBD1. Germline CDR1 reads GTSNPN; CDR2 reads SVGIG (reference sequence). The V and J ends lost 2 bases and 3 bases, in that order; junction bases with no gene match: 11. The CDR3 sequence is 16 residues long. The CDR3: CAWSSPFRGSTDTQYF. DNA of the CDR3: TGTGCCTGGAGTTCGCCCTTCAGGGGGTCTACAGATACGCAGTATTTT.

Here the CDR3 reads CASRAGTGNTEAFF. The CDR3 DNA follows: TGTGCCAGCAGAGCCGGGACAGGGAACACTGAAGCTTTCTTT. The V gene is TRBV7-9, the J gene TRBJ1-1; 8 positions agree with TRBD1. There are 14 residues in the CDR3. The germline V gene encodes CDR1 SEHNR and CDR2 FQNEAQ (reference sequence). The junction had 4 bases not matched to a gene; V was cut back by 6 bases and J by 1 base. Combining the CDR3 with reference TRBV7-9 and TRBJ1-1 gives the whole variable domain DTGVSQNPRHKITKRGQNVTFRCDPISEHNRLYWYRQTLGQGPEFLTYFQNEAQLEKSRLLSDRFSAERPKGSFSTLEIQRTEQGDSAMYLCASRAGTGNTEAFFGQGTRLTVV.

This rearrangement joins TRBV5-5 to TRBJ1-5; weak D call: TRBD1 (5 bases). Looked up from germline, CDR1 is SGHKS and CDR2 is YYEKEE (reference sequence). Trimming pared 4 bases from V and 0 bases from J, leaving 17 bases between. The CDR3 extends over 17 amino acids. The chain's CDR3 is CASSLLLGDYSNQPQHF. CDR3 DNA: TGTGCCAGCAGCCTCCTTCTCGGGGACTATAGCAATCAGCCCCAGCATTTT.

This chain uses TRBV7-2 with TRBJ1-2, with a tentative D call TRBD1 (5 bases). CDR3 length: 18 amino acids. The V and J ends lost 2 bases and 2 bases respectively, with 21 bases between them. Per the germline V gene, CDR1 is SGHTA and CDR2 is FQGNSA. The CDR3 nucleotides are TGTGCCAGCAGCTTATCACCGCGGCAGGGAGAGGGAAACTATGGCTACACCTTC. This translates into CASSLSPRQGEGNYGYTF. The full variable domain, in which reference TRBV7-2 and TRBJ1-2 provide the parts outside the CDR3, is GAGVSQSPSNKVTEKGKDVELRCDPISGHTALYWYRQSLGQGLEFLIYFQGNSAPDKSGLPSDRFSAERTGGSVSTLTIQRTQQEDSAVYLCASSLSPRQGEGNYGYTFGSGTRLTVV.

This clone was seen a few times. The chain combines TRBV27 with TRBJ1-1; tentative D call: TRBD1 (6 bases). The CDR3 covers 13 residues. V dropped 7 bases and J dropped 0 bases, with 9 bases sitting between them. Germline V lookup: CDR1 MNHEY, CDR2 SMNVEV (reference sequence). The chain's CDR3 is CASKGEMNTEAFF. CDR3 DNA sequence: TGTGCCAGCAAGGGGGAGATGAACACTGAAGCTTTCTTT.

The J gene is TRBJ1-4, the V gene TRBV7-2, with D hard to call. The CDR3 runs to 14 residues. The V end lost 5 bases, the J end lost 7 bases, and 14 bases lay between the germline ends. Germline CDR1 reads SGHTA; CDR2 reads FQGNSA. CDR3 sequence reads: CASSRVGSIEKLFF. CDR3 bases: TGTGCCAGCAGCAGGGTCGGTTCGATTGAAAAACTGTTTTTT.

CDR3 protein: CASSEIQGSGAYNEQFF. CDR3 sequence (DNA): TGTGCCAGCAGCGAGATCCAGGGGAGCGGGGCCTACAATGAGCAGTTCTTC. This chain uses TRBV5-6 with TRBJ2-1; tentatively, D is TRBD2 (7 bases). Germline V lookup: CDR1 SGHDT, CDR2 YYEEEE. This CDR3 comprises 17 residues. V was pared by 4 bases and J by 2 bases, with 19 bases between.

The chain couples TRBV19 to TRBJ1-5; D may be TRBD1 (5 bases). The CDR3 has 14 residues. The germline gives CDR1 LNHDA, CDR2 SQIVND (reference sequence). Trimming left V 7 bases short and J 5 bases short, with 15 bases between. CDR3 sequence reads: CASKGPRDYQPQHF. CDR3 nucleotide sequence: TGTGCCAGTAAGGGGCCCAGGGACTATCAGCCCCAGCATTTT.

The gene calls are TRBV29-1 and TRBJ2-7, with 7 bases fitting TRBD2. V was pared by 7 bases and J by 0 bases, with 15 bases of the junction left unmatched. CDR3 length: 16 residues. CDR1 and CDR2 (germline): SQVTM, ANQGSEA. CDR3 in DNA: TGCAGCGCCATTGACAACTGGGGGGGGAGCTCCTACGAGCAGTACTTC. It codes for CSAIDNWGGSSYEQYF.

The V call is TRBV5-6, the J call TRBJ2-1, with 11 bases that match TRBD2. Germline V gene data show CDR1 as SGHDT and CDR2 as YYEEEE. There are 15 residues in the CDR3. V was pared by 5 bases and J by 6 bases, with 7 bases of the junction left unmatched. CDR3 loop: CASSLTSGSSNEQFF. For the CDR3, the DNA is TGTGCCAGCAGTCTCACTAGCGGGAGCTCCAATGAGCAGTTCTTC.

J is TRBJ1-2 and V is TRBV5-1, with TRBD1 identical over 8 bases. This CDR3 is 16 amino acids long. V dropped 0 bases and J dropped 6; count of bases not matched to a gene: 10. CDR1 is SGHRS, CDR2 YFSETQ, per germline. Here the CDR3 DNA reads TGCGCCAGCAGCTTGGGTTACTGGACAGGGAACGATGGCTACACCTTC. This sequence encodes CASSLGYWTGNDGYTF.

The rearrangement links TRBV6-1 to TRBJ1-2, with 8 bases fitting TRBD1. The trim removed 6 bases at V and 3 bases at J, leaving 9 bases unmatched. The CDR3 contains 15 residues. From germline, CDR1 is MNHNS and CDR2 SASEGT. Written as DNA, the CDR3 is TGTGCCAGCAGGGAGGCGGACAGGGCACACTATGGCTACACCTTC. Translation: CASREADRAHYGYTF.

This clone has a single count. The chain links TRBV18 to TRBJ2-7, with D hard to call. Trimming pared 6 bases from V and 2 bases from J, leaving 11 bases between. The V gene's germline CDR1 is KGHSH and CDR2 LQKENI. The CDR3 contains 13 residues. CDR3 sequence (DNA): TGTGCCAGCTCCTTCTCACCTACCTACGAGCAGTACTTC. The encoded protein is CASSFSPTYEQYF.